The clone carrying this T cell receptor beta chain was detected once. Additional DNA sequences in this sample encode the identical CDR3. Germline V lookup: CDR1 SNHLY, CDR2 FYNNEI. V was clipped by 3 bases and J by 1 base, with 7 bases between them. The length of the CDR3 is 14 residues. The sample belongs to a study of blood T cell repertoires in COVID-19. Study summary: Samples taken during acute and convalescent COVID-19 were collected in the United States, Italy and Spain. From T cells, B-cell-depleted T cells, or PBMCs came the material, which was cDNA or gDNA.

Original processing notes: Estimated nucleated cell counts came from reference gene primer amplification. Profiling relied on immunoSEQ multiplex PCR, and the TCRdb table lists in-frame clones only, not all of them. V, J and clone size were drawn from that table, and D and trimming were deduced from the DNA. Seen here are about 250,000 clones, approximately 80% observed once, and the top ten hold roughly 9.8%. The sequencing input was peripheral blood. This TCR came from a man older than 75 with acute or convalescent COVID-19. The chain carries TRBV2 and TRBJ1-5; D is unclear. The CDR3 reads CASSEGRSNQPQHF. DNA for the CDR3: TGTGCCAGCAGTGAGGGGAGAAGCAATCAGCCCCAGCATTTT.